Listed below are T cell receptor beta chains from one sample, sequenced in a study of metastatic and nonmetastatic thyroid tumors. Via MiXCR, TCRdb re-called the PCR reads. Seen here are some 30,000 clones, roughly a third observed once, and the top ten hold about 16%. Sequenced material: tumor tissue. All receptors derive from a female donor with papillary thyroid cancer or a benign thyroid nodule (not recorded which). Some clones in this sample may be carry-over from other donors' samples. CDR3s include the opening cysteine and the closing phenylalanine or tryptophan. Fields, in order: CDR3 length, J gene, V gene, clone size, CDR3 protein. For some rows the clone size is stated as once, few or many, or as a class when expanded; others skip it.

cdr3_length: 14; j_call: TRBJ2-1; v_call: TRBV10-3; clone_size: few; cdr3_aa: CAIGGSGPYNEQFF
cdr3_length: 14; j_call: TRBJ2-7; v_call: TRBV12-3/TRBV12-4; clone_size: -; cdr3_aa: CASSLQGGLYEQYF
cdr3_length: 15; j_call: TRBJ2-3; v_call: TRBV6-1; clone_size: -; cdr3_aa: CASSASGGFTDTQYF
cdr3_length: 16; j_call: TRBJ2-7; v_call: TRBV6-1; clone_size: few; cdr3_aa: CASSSPYVTGTYEQYF
cdr3_length: 16; j_call: TRBJ2-2; v_call: TRBV3-1; clone_size: -; cdr3_aa: CASSWGRLAGTGELFF
cdr3_length: 13; j_call: TRBJ2-7; v_call: TRBV2; clone_size: -; cdr3_aa: CASKDRGFYEQYF
cdr3_length: 12; j_call: TRBJ2-7; v_call: TRBV6-1; clone_size: few; cdr3_aa: CASSRRYYEQYF
cdr3_length: 14; j_call: TRBJ2-7; v_call: TRBV6-5; clone_size: -; cdr3_aa: CASSYNPLPHEQYF
cdr3_length: 15; j_call: TRBJ2-2; v_call: TRBV7-2; clone_size: -; cdr3_aa: CASSSDRAGTGELFF
cdr3_length: 12; j_call: TRBJ2-5; v_call: TRBV12-3/TRBV12-4; clone_size: few; cdr3_aa: CASSSGPETQYF
cdr3_length: 13; j_call: TRBJ2-1; v_call: TRBV30; clone_size: few; cdr3_aa: CAWSGPKYREQFF